This T cell receptor (beta chain) was captured by sequencing in a study of post-analysis software for immune sequencing data. For the study at large: Clinical courses comprised relapsing-remitting, secondary progressive and progressive-relapsing multiple sclerosis.

Unique molecular identifiers were carried by the TCR beta cDNA libraries. TCRdb re-called the PCR reads through MiXCR, storing one row per CDR3 protein. The sample carries some 690,000 distinct CDR3 sequences, 25% to 30% recorded once. With V trimmed by 7 bases and J by 5 bases, 12 bases remained unmatched. The CDR3 consists of 14 residues. Germline assignment: CDR1 SQVTM and CDR2 ANQGSEA. This clonotype was seen a few times. The antigen remains unidentified. General study points: Controls showed lower frequencies than patients for roughly five TRBV segments, and TRBV5-6, TRBV5-1 and TRBV20-1 were among these.

This TCR derives from a girl aged 5-17 years with multiple sclerosis. This chain joins TRBV29-1 and TRBJ2-7; 9 bases align to TRBD1. The sample comprised blood. The CDR3 loop reads CSGTRGQGVDEQYF. The CDR3 nucleotides are TGCAGCGGGACTAGGGGACAGGGCGTCGACGAGCAGTACTTC.